These T cell receptor beta chains were read from a single sample in a study of blood T cells in healthy people across ages. From the 5' RACE reads, TCRdb called clonotypes with MiXCR, one entry per CDR3 protein. Found here are some 1 million distinct CDR3 sequences, 40% to 55% of them singletons; the top ten hold about 20%. What was sequenced was blood. The receptors shown here come from a woman aged 60-75 years in good health. The CDR3 runs from the conserved cysteine through the conserved F or W. The D gene is left open where the match is weak. Size values are once, few and many counts, or a class for expanded clones, and some rows have none.

d_call	v_call	j_call	clone_size	cdr3_nt	cdr3_aa
TRBD1	TRBV4-1	TRBJ2-7	few	TGCGCCAGCAGCCACGCTACAGGGGCTGAGCAGTACTTC	CASSHATGAEQYF
.	TRBV6-2/TRBV6-3	TRBJ2-7	few	TGTGCCAGCAATTACAATCCGGGCCAAGCCTACGAGCAGTACTTC	CASNYNPGQAYEQYF
.	TRBV11-2	TRBJ2-7	.	TGTGCCAGCAGCTCCCCGGGGAGATCCTACGAGCAGTACTTC	CASSSPGRSYEQYF
TRBD2	TRBV6-2/TRBV6-3	TRBJ2-1	few	TGTGCCAGCAGTTATTTTTCTAGCGGGAGGGCCGGAAATGAGCAGTTCTTC	CASSYFSSGRAGNEQFF
TRBD2	TRBV20-1	TRBJ2-7	.	TGCAGTGCCCGGCAAACTGTGGGACTATTTGGCGAGCAGTACTTC	CSARQTVGLFGEQYF
.	TRBV20-1	TRBJ2-3	.	TGCAGTGCTAGATTCCTAGATGGAGACACAGATACGCAGTATTTT	CSARFLDGDTDTQYF
TRBD1	TRBV18	TRBJ2-3	.	TGTGCCAGCTCGACAGGGGGCCACCGTGGGATTCTAGCGGGTACGCAGTATTTT	CASSTGGHRGILAGTQYF
.	TRBV7-9	TRBJ2-5	few	TGTGCCAGCAGCTGGGGGGCAGAGACCCAGTACTTC	CASSWGAETQYF
TRBD1	TRBV10-3	TRBJ2-5	.	TGTGCCACCAGATTGGGACAGAACCAAGAGACCCAGTACTTC	CATRLGQNQETQYF
TRBD2	TRBV20-1	TRBJ2-7	.	TGCAGTGCTAGCGGGAGACTAGCGGGAGCTGAAGAGCAGTACTTC	CSASGRLAGAEEQYF
.	TRBV27	TRBJ2-1	.	TGTGCCAGCAGTTTATACCCCTCTATCGATGAGCAGTTCTTC	CASSLYPSIDEQFF
TRBD1	TRBV28	TRBJ2-2	.	TGTGCCAGCAGTCCCGAGGACAGGTACACCGGGGAGCTGTTTTTT	CASSPEDRYTGELFF
TRBD2	TRBV12-3/TRBV12-4	TRBJ2-7	.	TGTGCCAGCAGCACCGGGACTAGCGGATACAATGAGCAGTACTTC	CASSTGTSGYNEQYF
.	TRBV5-5	TRBJ2-7	.	TGTGCCAGCAGTTCCGAGACAGGTCCCTACGAGCAGTACTTC	CASSSETGPYEQYF
TRBD2	TRBV20-1	TRBJ2-7	few	TGCAGTGCTACACTGGGGACTAGCGGGACCGAGCAGTACTTC	CSATLGTSGTEQYF
.	TRBV7-4	TRBJ1-5	once	TGTGCCAGCAGCTTAGGTCTAGCATATAGCAATCAGCCCCAGCATTTT	CASSLGLAYSNQPQHF
.	TRBV21-1	TRBJ2-7	.	TGTGCCAGCAGCCCCGACAGGGTCGTCTTGTACGAGCAGTACTTC	CASSPDRVVLYEQYF
.	TRBV12-3/TRBV12-4	TRBJ1-2	.	TGTGCCAGCAGTTCCCAGCCTCAGGGTTTGGGCTCTGGCTACACCTTC	CASSSQPQGLGSGYTF
.	TRBV15	TRBJ2-7	.	TGTGCCACCAGCATAACCGGGACACCAGAGCAGTACTTC	CATSITGTPEQYF
.	TRBV6-5	TRBJ2-7	few	TGTGCCAGCAGCTCCGGGGAATCCTACGAGCAGTACTTC	CASSSGESYEQYF
.	TRBV2	TRBJ1-2	few	TGTGCCAGCTTGAAGGGTGGGCGAGTTGGCTACACCTTC	CASLKGGRVGYTF
TRBD1	TRBV20-1	TRBJ2-7	.	TGCAGTGCTCGAAGACAGGGACCCCTCGGTGAGCAGTACTTC	CSARRQGPLGEQYF
TRBD2	TRBV6-1	TRBJ2-1	.	TGTGCCAGCAGGACCACGCCGGGACTAGCGGGGTTGAGCTCCTACAATGAGCAGTTCTTC	CASRTTPGLAGLSSYNEQFF
TRBD2	TRBV29-1	TRBJ2-7	.	TGCAGCGTCCGCGGGCTAGCGGGTTTCACCTACGAGCAGTACTTC	CSVRGLAGFTYEQYF
.	TRBV7-9	TRBJ1-2	.	TGTGCCGGCAGCTTATGGGGCGACGGCTACACCTTC	CAGSLWGDGYTF
TRBD1	TRBV7-6	TRBJ2-1	.	TGTGCCAGCAGCCGTCGACAGGGGAGCTCCTACAATGAGCAGTTCTTC	CASSRRQGSSYNEQFF
.	TRBV6-5	TRBJ2-5	many	TGTGCCAGCAGCCCACAGGGTATTGAACAAGAGACCCAGTACTTC	CASSPQGIEQETQYF
TRBD1	TRBV7-2	TRBJ2-1	few	TGTGCCAGCAGGTGGACAGGGATGGGCAATGAGCAGTTCTTC	CASRWTGMGNEQFF
.	TRBV10-3	TRBJ2-3	many	TGTGCCATCAGGGACGAGAGGGTAGATACGCAGTATTTT	CAIRDERVDTQYF
.	TRBV6-5	TRBJ2-7	.	TGTGCCAGCAGTGTCAGGGATCCCCTATACGAGCAGTACTTC	CASSVRDPLYEQYF
.	TRBV29-1	TRBJ2-4	few	TGCAGCGTTGAGGAGGGGGCCAAAAACATTCAGTACTTC	CSVEEGAKNIQYF
.	TRBV11-1	TRBJ2-1	few	TGTGCCAGCAGCCGGGAGACGAGGCCATCCGATGAGCAGTTCTTC	CASSRETRPSDEQFF
.	TRBV4-1	TRBJ2-7	few	TGCGCCAGCAGCCAAGAACCGACTAGATCCTACGAGCAGTACTTC	CASSQEPTRSYEQYF
.	TRBV18	TRBJ2-1	.	TGTGCCAGCTCACCACGGGTGGGTCCCCCTCCCTACGAGCAGTTCTTC	CASSPRVGPPPYEQFF
.	TRBV6-6	TRBJ1-1	few	TGTGCCAGCAGAGTACAGGGGAACACTGAAGCTTTCTTT	CASRVQGNTEAFF
TRBD1	TRBV15	TRBJ2-7	.	TGTGCCACCAGCCCTGGACAGGGGGCCTTCTACGAGCAGTACTTC	CATSPGQGAFYEQYF
TRBD1	TRBV5-1	TRBJ2-1	.	TGCGCCAGCAGCGTGGGCAGGGGGCGCGGTGAGCAGTTCTTC	CASSVGRGRGEQFF
.	TRBV27	TRBJ2-2	.	TGTGCCAGCAGTTTGGGGGTGACGAACACCGGGGAGCTGTTTTTT	CASSLGVTNTGELFF
.	TRBV2	TRBJ1-2	once	TGTGCCAGCAGTGAAAGCCGGACCCCTACTAACTATGGCTACACCTTC	CASSESRTPTNYGYTF
TRBD1	TRBV5-1	TRBJ2-1	once	TGCGCCAGCAGCCCGACAGGGGGTGTCGGCAATGAGCAGTTCTTC	CASSPTGGVGNEQFF
.	TRBV7-3	TRBJ2-3	once	TGTGCCAGCAGCTTAACTGGGAGGCTGCCAGATACGCAGTATTTT	CASSLTGRLPDTQYF
.	TRBV14	TRBJ1-1	few	TGTGCCAGCAGCCAAGGGGTTGGGGGAAAGAACACTGAAGCTTTCTTT	CASSQGVGGKNTEAFF
.	TRBV28	TRBJ2-7	.	TGTGCCAGCAGAAGGGGGACCTACGAGCAGTACTTC	CASRRGTYEQYF
.	TRBV6-5	TRBJ2-1	.	TGTGCCAGCAGTTACGGCCCGGAGAGAGGGGGCAATGAGCAGTTCTTC	CASSYGPERGGNEQFF
TRBD2	TRBV28	TRBJ2-4	few	TGTGCCAGCAGTTTAGAGGTAGCGGGTCCTAAAAACATTCAGTACTTC	CASSLEVAGPKNIQYF
TRBD2	TRBV28	TRBJ2-1	.	TGTGCCAGCAGCCTAGCGGGAGGGCCGCTCAATGAGCAGTTCTTC	CASSLAGGPLNEQFF
.	TRBV28	TRBJ1-2	.	TGTGCCAGCAGTTTTCTGGGCAGTAGCTATGGCTACACCTTC	CASSFLGSSYGYTF
.	TRBV5-1	TRBJ2-7	few	TGCGCCACTCGCCGGGAGCCCGGTTCCTACGAGCAGTACTTC	CATRREPGSYEQYF
.	TRBV27	TRBJ1-2	few	TGTGCCAGCAGTCCCCGCCCGGGGGCTCTAGGCTACACCTTC	CASSPRPGALGYTF
TRBD1	TRBV10-1	TRBJ2-7	.	TGCGCCAGCAGCGATCCGGGACAGGGGGCCCACGAGCAGTACTTC	CASSDPGQGAHEQYF
TRBD1	TRBV9	TRBJ2-2	.	TGTGCCAGCAGCCCCCGACAGGGGGCGGCCACCGGGGAGCTGTTTTTT	CASSPRQGAATGELFF
TRBD1	TRBV20-1	TRBJ1-1	few	TGCAGTGCGCGGCAGGGGGCCAGGGCTGAAGCTTTCTTT	CSARQGARAEAFF
.	TRBV29-1	TRBJ2-7	few	TGCAGCGTCAGGTTACAAGTTGGCGAGCAGTACTTC	CSVRLQVGEQYF
TRBD2	TRBV20-1	TRBJ2-7	few	TGCAGTGCTGGGCCGGGACTAGCAGCTTACGAGCAGTACTTC	CSAGPGLAAYEQYF
.	TRBV11-1	TRBJ2-1	.	TGTGCCAGCAGCTTAGACTCCCAGGGGGGCAATGAGCAGTTCTTC	CASSLDSQGGNEQFF
.	TRBV6-1	TRBJ2-7	.	TGTGCCAGCAGTCTAGAACGGCCGGGGGACGAGCAGTACTTC	CASSLERPGDEQYF
.	TRBV7-4	TRBJ2-5	once	TGTGCCAGCAGCTCCCGGGACCGAGTCCAAGAGACCCAGTACTTC	CASSSRDRVQETQYF
TRBD2	TRBV9	TRBJ2-7	.	TGTGCCAGCAGCGTAGAGAGCGGGGCGCACTCCTACGAGCAGTACTTC	CASSVESGAHSYEQYF
TRBD2	TRBV20-1	TRBJ2-1	few	TGCAGTGCTAGAGATCCGGGACTAGCGGGAGGGCGAGAGCAGTTCTTC	CSARDPGLAGGREQFF